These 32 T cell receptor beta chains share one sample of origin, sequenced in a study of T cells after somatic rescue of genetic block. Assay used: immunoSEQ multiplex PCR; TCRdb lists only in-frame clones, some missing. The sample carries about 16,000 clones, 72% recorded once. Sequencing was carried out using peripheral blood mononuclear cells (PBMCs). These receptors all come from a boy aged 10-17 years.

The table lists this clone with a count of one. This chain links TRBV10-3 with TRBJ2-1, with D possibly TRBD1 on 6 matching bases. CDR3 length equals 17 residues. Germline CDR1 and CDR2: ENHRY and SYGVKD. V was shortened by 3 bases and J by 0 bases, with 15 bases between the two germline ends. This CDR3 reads CAISDWTARSSYNEQFF. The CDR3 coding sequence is TGTGCCATCAGTGACTGGACAGCCCGAAGCTCCTACAATGAGCAGTTCTTC.

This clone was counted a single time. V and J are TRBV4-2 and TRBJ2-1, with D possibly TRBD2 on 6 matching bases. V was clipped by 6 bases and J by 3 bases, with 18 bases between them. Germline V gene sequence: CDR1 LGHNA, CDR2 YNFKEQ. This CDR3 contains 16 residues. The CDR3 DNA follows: TGTGCCAGCAGGGAAGGAAGAGGAGGGGACTACAATGAGCAGTTCTTC. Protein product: CASREGRGGDYNEQFF.

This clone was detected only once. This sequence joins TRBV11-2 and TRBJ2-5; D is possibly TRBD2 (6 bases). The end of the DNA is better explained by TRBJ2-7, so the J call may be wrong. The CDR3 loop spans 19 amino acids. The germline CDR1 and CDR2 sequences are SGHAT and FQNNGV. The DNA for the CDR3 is TGTGCCAGCAGCTTAGACGGGCGAGGGACTCGAACAAGCTCCTACGAGCAGTACTTC. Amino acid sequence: CASSLDGRGTRTSSYEQYF.

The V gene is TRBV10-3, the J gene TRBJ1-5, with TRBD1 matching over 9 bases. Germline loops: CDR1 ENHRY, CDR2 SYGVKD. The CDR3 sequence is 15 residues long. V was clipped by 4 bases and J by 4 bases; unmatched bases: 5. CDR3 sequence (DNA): TGTGCCATCAGTGTCGGGACAGGGCGGAATCAGCCCCAGCATTTT. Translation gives CAISVGTGRNQPQHF.

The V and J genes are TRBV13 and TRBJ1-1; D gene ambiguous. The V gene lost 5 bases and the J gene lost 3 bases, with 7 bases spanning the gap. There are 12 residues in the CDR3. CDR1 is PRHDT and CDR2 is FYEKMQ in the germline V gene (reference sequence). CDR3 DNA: TGTGCCAGCAGCGTAATATACACTGAAGCTTTCTTT. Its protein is CASSVIYTEAFF.

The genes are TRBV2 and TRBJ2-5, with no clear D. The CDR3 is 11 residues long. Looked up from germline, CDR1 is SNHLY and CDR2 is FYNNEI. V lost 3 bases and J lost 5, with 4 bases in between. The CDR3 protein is CASSDGETQYF. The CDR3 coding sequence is TGTGCCAGCAGTGACGGGGAGACCCAGTACTTC.

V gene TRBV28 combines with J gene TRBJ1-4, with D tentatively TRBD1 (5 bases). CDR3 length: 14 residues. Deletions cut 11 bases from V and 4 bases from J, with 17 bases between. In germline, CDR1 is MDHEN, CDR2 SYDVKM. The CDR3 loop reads CASGTGPLNEKLFF. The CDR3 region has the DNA TGTGCCTCCGGGACGGGACCGCTTAATGAAAAACTGTTTTTT.

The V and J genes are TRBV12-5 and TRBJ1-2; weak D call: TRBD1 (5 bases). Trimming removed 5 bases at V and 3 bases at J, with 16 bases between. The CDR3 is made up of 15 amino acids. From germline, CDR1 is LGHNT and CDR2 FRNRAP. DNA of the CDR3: TGTGCTAGTGGTCCGGGCTTTACAGGAGACTATGGCTACACCTTC. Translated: CASGPGFTGDYGYTF.

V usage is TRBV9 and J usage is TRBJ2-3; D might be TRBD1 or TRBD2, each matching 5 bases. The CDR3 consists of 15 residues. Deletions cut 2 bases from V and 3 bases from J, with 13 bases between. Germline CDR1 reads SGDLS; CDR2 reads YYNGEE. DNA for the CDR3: TGTGCCAGCAGCGTCGGGACGGGATCTACAGATACGCAGTATTTT. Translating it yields CASSVGTGSTDTQYF.

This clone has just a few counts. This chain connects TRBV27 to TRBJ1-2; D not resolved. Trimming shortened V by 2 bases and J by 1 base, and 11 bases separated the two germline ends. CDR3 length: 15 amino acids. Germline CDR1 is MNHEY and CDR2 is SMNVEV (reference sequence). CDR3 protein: CASSLGFSLNYGYTF. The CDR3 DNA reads TGTGCCAGCAGTTTAGGGTTCTCCCTTAACTATGGCTACACCTTC.

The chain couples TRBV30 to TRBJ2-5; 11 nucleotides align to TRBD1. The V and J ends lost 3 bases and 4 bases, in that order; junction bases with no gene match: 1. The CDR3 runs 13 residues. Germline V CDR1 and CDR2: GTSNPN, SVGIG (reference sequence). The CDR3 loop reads CAWRGTGGETQYF. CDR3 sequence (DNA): TGTGCCTGGAGAGGGACAGGGGGAGAGACCCAGTACTTC.

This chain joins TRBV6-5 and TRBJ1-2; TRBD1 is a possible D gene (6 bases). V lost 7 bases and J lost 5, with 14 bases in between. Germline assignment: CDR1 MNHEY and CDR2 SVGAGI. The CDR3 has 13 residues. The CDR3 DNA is TGTGCCAGCACCTTTACAGGGTCTTATGGCTACACCTTC. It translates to CASTFTGSYGYTF.

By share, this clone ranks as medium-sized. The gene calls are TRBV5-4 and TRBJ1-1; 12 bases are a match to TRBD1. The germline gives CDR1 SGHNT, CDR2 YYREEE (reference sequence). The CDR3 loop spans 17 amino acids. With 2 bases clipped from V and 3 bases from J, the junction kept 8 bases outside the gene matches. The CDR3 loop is CASSFRDRGPVDTEAFF. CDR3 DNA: TGTGCCAGCAGCTTCCGGGACAGGGGGCCGGTGGACACTGAAGCTTTCTTT. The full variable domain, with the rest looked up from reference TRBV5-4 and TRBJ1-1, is ETGVTQSPTHLIKTRGQQVTLRCSSQSGHNTVSWYQQALGQGPQFIFQYYREEENGRGNFPPRFSGLQFPNYSSELNVNALELDDSALYLCASSFRDRGPVDTEAFFGQGTRLTVV.

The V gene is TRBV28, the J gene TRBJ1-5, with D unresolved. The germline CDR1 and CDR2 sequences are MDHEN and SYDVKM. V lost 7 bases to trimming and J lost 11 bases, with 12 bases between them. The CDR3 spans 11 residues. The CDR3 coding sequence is TGTGCCAGCACAAATTTCTCGGCCCAGCATTTT. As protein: CASTNFSAQHF.

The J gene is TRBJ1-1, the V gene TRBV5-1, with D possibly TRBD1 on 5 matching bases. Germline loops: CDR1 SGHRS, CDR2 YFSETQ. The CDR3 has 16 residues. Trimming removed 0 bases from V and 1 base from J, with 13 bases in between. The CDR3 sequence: CASSLGRGEGNTEAFF. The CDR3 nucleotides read TGCGCCAGCAGCTTGGGTCGAGGGGAGGGGAACACTGAAGCTTTCTTT.

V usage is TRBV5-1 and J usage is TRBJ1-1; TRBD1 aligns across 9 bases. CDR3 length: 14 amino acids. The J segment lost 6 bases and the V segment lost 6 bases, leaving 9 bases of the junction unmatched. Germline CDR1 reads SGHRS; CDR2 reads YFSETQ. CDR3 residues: CASTRTGDEAEAFF. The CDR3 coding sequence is TGCGCCAGCACTAGGACAGGGGATGAGGCTGAAGCTTTCTTT.

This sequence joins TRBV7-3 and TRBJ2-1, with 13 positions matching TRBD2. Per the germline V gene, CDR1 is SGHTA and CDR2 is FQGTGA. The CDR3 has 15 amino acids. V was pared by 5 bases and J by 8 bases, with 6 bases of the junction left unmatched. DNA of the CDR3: TGTGCCAGCAGCCCCGGACTAGCGGGAGAAGATGAGCAGTTCTTC. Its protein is CASSPGLAGEDEQFF.

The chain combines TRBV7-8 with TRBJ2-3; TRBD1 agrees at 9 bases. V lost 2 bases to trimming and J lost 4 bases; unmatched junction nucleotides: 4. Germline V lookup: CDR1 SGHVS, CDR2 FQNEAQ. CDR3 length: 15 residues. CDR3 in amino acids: CASSLRTGGPDTQYF. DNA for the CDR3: TGTGCCAGCAGCTTACGTACAGGGGGCCCAGATACGCAGTATTTT.

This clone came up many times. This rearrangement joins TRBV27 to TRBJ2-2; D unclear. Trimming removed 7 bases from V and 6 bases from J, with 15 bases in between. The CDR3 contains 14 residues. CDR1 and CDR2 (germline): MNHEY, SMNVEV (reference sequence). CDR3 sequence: CASTRGSFSGELFF. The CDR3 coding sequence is TGTGCCAGCACCCGAGGAAGTTTTTCCGGGGAGCTGTTTTTT.

The CDR3, as DNA: TGTGCCAGCAGCCAGGGACAGGGGCCGCGTCCCCAGCATTTT. It translates to CASSQGQGPRPQHF. The V call is TRBV5-6, the J call TRBJ1-5, with TRBD1 matching over 10 bases. CDR1 is SGHDT and CDR2 is YYEEEE in the germline V gene. This CDR3 has 14 residues. Unmatched junction bases numbered 8, after V lost 4 bases and J lost 10 bases.

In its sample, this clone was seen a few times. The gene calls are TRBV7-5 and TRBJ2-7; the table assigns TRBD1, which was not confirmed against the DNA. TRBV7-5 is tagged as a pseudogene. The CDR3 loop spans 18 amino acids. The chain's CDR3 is CARSSLLGQAQARGEQYF. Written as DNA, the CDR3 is TGTGCCAGAAGCTCTCTACTCGGACAGGCCCAAGCCCGAGGAGAGCAGTACTTC.

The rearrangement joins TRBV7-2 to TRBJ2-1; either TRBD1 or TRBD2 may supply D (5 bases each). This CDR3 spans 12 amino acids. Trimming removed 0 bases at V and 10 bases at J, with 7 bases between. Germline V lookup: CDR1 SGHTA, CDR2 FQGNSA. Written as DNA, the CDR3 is TGTGCCAGCAGCTTAGCCCGGGACGAGCAGTTCTTC. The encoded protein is CASSLARDEQFF.

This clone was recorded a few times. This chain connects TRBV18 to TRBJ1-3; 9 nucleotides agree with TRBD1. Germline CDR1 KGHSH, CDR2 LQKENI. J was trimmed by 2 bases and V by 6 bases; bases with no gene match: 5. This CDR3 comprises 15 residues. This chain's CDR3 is CASSPGQGPGNTIYF. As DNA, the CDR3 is TGTGCCAGCTCCCCGGGACAGGGTCCTGGAAACACCATATATTTT.

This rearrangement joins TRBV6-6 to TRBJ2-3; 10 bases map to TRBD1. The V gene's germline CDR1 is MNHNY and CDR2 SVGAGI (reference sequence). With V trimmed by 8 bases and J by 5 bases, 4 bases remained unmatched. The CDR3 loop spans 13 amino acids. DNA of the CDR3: TGTGCCAGCGGACAGGGGGTAGGAGATACGCAGTATTTT. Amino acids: CASGQGVGDTQYF.

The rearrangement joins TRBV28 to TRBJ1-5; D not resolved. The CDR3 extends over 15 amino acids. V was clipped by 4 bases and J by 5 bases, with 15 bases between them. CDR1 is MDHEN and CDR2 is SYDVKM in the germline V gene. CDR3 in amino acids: CASSSYPRPHQPQHF. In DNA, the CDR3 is TGTGCCAGCAGTTCCTACCCCCGCCCCCATCAGCCCCAGCATTTT.

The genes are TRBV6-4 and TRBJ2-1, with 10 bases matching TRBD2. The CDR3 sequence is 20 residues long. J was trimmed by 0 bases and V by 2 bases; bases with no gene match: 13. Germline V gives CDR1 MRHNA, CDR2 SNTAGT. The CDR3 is CASSDPSPTSGALSYNEQFF. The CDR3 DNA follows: TGTGCCAGCAGTGACCCCTCCCCTACTAGCGGGGCGCTCTCCTACAATGAGCAGTTCTTC.

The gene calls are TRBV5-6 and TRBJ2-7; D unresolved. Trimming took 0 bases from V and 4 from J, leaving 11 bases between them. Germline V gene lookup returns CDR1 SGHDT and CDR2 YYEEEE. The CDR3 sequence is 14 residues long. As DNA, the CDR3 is TGTGCCAGCAGCTTGGGAGTAATTTTATACGAGCAGTACTTC. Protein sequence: CASSLGVILYEQYF. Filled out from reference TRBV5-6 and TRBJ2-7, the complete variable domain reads DAGVTQSPTHLIKTRGQQVTLRCSPKSGHDTVSWYQQALGQGPQFIFQYYEEEERQRGNFPDRFSGHQFPNYSSELNVNALLLGDSALYLCASSLGVILYEQYFGPGTRLTVT.

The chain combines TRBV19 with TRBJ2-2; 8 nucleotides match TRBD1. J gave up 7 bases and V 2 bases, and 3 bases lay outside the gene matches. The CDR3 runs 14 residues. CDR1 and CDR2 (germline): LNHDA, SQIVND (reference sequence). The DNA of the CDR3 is TGTGCCAGTAGTATACGGACAGGGATCGGGGAGCTGTTTTTT. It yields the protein CASSIRTGIGELFF.

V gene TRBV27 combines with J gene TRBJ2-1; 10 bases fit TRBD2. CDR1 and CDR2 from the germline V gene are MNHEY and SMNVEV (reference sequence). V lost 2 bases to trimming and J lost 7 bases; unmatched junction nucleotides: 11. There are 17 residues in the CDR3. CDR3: CASSLKSGGAWGNEQFF. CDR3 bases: TGTGCCAGCAGTTTAAAAAGCGGGGGGGCCTGGGGTAATGAGCAGTTCTTC.

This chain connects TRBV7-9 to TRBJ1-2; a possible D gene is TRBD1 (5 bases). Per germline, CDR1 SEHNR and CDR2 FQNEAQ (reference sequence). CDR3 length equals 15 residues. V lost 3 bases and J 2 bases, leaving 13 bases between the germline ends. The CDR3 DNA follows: TGTGCCAGCAGCTTGTCAGGGATACGGAACTATGGCTACACCTTC. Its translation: CASSLSGIRNYGYTF. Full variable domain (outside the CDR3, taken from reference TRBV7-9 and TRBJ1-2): DTGVSQNPRHKITKRGQNVTFRCDPISEHNRLYWYRQTLGQGPEFLTYFQNEAQLEKSRLLSDRFSAERPKGSFSTLEIQRTEQGDSAMYLCASSLSGIRNYGYTFGSGTRLTVV.

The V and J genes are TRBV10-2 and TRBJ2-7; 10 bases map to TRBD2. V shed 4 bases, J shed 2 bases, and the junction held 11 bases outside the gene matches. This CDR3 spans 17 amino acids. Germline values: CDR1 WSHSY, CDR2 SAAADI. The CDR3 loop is CASSVFLFSGGPYEQYF. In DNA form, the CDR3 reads TGCGCCAGCAGTGTCTTCCTCTTTAGCGGGGGGCCCTACGAGCAGTACTTC.

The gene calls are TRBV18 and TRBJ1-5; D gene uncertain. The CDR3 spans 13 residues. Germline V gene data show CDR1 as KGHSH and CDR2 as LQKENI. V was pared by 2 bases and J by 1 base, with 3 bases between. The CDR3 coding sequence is TGTGCCAGCTCACCAGGCAGCAATCAGCCCCAGCATTTT. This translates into CASSPGSNQPQHF. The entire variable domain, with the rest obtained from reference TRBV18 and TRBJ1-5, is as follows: NAGVMQNPRHLVRRRGQEARLRCSPMKGHSHVYWYRQLPEEGLKFMVYLQKENIIDESGMPKERFSAEFPKEGPSILRIQQVVRGDSAAYFCASSPGSNQPQHFGDGTRLSIL.